This record concerns one TCR beta chain sequence. This clone's antigen is unknown. A junction end diverges from the germline sequence, so it may reflect a read error. The germline V gene supplies CDR1 SGHRS and CDR2 YFSETQ. The CDR3 measures 15 amino acids from cysteine to phenylalanine. Only the CDR3 region is kept as DNA, spanning 45 bases read in frame from base 1. This entry comes from a study of blood T cells in healthy people across ages (dated by TCRdb to between 2014 and 2016). Study-wide context: In model experiments, template switching captured about one uniquely barcoded TCR beta cDNA molecule for every two T cells. Using the same blood draw, the study looked at two additional independent replicas of 1 million unique cDNA reads for two donors, one aged 18 to 29 and the other aged 80 or older. To avoid experimental bias, donors of different ages were spread randomly across the sequencing lanes. The study measured age-related changes in TCR beta repertoire diversity using deep sequencing normalized with unique cDNA molecular identifiers. Four age groups were formed from the donors: young (average about 17 years), middle-aged (around 37), aged (around 62) and long-lived (less than 85).

The donors were roughly 40 Caucasian individuals from Russia, aged roughly 6 to 100 years, who were systemically healthy. About 10 milliliters of peripheral blood were collected from each donor into EDTA-treated Vacutainer tubes. PBMCs were isolated by Ficoll-Paque density-gradient centrifugation, with at least 7 million obtained per sample. Total RNA was extracted from PBMCs with Trizol reagent, with at least 5.5 micrograms obtained per sample. The percentages of naive CD45RAhigh/CD27high T cells were determined by flow cytometry on a PBMC aliquot from every donor. The method was 5' RACE. The data were produced on an Illumina HiSeq 2500. A second roughly 7 to 11 cycle PCR used a sample-barcoded 5' primer and a J-beta primer mix. Each TCR beta cDNA molecule received a unique molecular identifier from a template-switch 5' adaptor carrying 12 random nucleotides. Each sample yielded at least 3 million CDR3-containing paired-end reads. First-strand cDNA was synthesized from all RNA with the Mint cDNA synthesis kit, primed by a TRBC-specific oligonucleotide. Following uracil-DNA glycosylase treatment, a first 18-cycle PCR with universal primers M1SS and BC2_uni_R was performed on all cDNA. The study's processing was this. Each sample was normalized by randomly selecting 1 million high-quality reads, each carrying a distinct molecular identifier. Reads with shared molecular identifiers were discarded instead of being binned into consensus sequences. MiTCR, with a Q25 quality threshold and the strictest error-elimination algorithm, was used for CDR3 identification, clonotype clustering and error correction. A nonparametric unseen species model with Euler transformation was used to estimate lower-bound total TCR beta diversity. Using fastp trimming at Q25 and MiXCR clonotype assembly, TCRdb reanalyzed the public sequencing data and kept in-frame beta chains. Identical CDR3 protein sequences are pooled into one entry, listed with their most common genes and DNA. The V and J calls reflect TCRdb's pipeline rather than the authors' work. The sample table contains about 630,000 distinct CDR3 sequences; only one count was recorded for 20% to 25% of them. 3% to 4% of the sample is taken by the ten largest.

Study-level results and caveats: As age increased, observed TCR beta diversity per million T cells dropped in a roughly linear way, and a significant reduction was already evident by age 40. Estimates of total diversity from one million sequenced T cells were regarded as lower bounds and underestimates. Donor CMV infection status was unknown, potentially confounding age-related changes in expanded clonotypes. The percentage of naive T cells measured by flow cytometry correlated strongly with observed TCR beta diversity. Conclusive comparison of naive and antigen-experienced compartments was prevented by the profiling of bulk unsorted PBMCs. Compared with the aged group, more naive CD4+ T cells, fewer expanded clones and increased TCR diversity were shown by the long-lived group, suggesting age selection.

The sample was blood. This receptor was obtained from a man aged 65 to 79 in good health. The V and J genes are TRBV5-1 and TRBJ2-2, with 8 bases aligning to TRBD2. The nucleotide sequence reads TGCGCCAGCAGCTTAGGGACTAGGGACACCGGGGAGCTTTTTTTT. This yields the protein CASSLGTRDTGELFF.